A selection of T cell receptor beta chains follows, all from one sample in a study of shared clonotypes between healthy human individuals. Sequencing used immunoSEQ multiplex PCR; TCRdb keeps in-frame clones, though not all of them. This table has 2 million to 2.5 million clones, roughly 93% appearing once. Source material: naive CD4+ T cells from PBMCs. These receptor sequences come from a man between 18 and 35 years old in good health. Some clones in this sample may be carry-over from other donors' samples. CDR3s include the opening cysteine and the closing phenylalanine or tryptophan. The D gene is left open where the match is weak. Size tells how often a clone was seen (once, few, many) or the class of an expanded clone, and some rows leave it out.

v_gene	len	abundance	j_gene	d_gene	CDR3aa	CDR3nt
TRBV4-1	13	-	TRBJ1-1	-	CASSHREGAEAFF	TGCGCCAGCAGCCACAGGGAAGGGGCTGAAGCTTTCTTT
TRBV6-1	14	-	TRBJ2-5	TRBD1	CASSGTGRVGTQYF	TGTGCCAGCAGTGGGACAGGCAGGGTCGGGACCCAGTACTTC
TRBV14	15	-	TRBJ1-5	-	CASSQGGLRNQPQHF	TGTGCCAGCAGCCAAGGGGGGCTCCGCAATCAGCCCCAGCATTTT
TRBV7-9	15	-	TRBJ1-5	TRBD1	CASSLEGQGRQPQHF	TGTGCCAGCAGCTTAGAGGGACAGGGCCGTCAGCCCCAGCATTTT
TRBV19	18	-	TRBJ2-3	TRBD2	CASSSAGLAGGPPDTQYF	TGTGCCAGTAGTAGCGCCGGACTAGCGGGAGGGCCGCCAGATACGCAGTATTTT
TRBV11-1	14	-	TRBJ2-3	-	CASSLGHPTDTQYF	TGTGCCAGCAGCTTGGGACACCCCACAGATACGCAGTATTTT
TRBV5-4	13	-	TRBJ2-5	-	CASSLPSEETQYF	TGTGCCAGCAGCTTACCTAGCGAAGAGACCCAGTACTTC
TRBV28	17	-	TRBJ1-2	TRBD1	CASSFVVGQGARYGYTF	TGTGCCAGCAGTTTCGTGGTGGGACAGGGGGCCCGATATGGCTACACCTTC
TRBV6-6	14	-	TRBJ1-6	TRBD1	CASSGQGVNSPLHF	TGTGCCAGCAGCGGACAGGGCGTGAATTCACCCCTCCACTTT
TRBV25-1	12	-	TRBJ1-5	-	CASSDRGGPQHF	TGTGCCAGCAGTGATCGTGGAGGGCCCCAGCATTTT
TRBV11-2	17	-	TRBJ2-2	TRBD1	CASSPRTGDFRAGELFF	TGTGCCAGCAGCCCTAGGACAGGAGACTTCCGCGCCGGGGAGCTGTTTTTT
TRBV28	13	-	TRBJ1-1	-	CASSLEGGTEAFF	TGTGCCAGCAGTTTGGAGGGGGGCACTGAAGCTTTCTTT
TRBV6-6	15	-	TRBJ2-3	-	CASSGIPPLGDTQYF	TGTGCCAGCAGTGGTATTCCCCCCTTGGGAGATACGCAGTATTTT
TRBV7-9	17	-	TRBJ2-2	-	CASSLDLALGDTGELFF	TGTGCCAGCAGCTTAGACCTAGCGCTGGGGGACACCGGGGAGCTGTTTTTT
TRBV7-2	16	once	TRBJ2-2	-	CASSSQDYFRAGELFF	TGTGCCAGCAGCTCCCAGGACTACTTTAGGGCCGGGGAGCTGTTTTTT
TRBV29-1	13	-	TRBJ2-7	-	CSVVGRLTYEQYF	TGCAGCGTTGTCGGCCGCCTTACCTACGAGCAGTACTTC
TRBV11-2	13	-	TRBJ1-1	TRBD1	CASSPGQGTEAFF	TGTGCCAGCAGCCCCGGACAGGGGACTGAAGCTTTCTTT
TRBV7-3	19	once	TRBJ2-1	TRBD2	CASSPRTGLAALSYNEQFF	TGTGCCAGCAGCCCGAGAACGGGACTAGCGGCCTTATCCTACAATGAGCAGTTCTTC
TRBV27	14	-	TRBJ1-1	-	CASSYKGHATEAFF	TGTGCCAGCAGTTACAAAGGACATGCGACTGAAGCTTTCTTT
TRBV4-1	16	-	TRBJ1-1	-	CASSQQGSRVNTEAFF	TGCGCCAGCAGCCAACAGGGTTCCAGGGTGAACACTGAAGCTTTCTTT
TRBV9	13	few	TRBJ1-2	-	CASSPAGNYGYTF	TGTGCCAGCAGCCCCGCGGGGAACTATGGCTACACCTTC
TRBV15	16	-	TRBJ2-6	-	CATSRDQVSGANVLTF	TGTGCCACCAGCAGAGATCAGGTCTCTGGGGCCAACGTCCTGACTTTC
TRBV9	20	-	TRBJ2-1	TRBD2	CASSVGTSGTKRSSYNEQFF	TGTGCCAGCAGCGTAGGGACTAGCGGGACAAAGCGGAGCTCCTACAATGAGCAGTTCTTC
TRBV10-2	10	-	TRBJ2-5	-	CATEGETQYF	TGCGCCACCGAGGGAGAGACCCAGTACTTC
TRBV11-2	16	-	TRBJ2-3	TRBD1	CASSPGRDRVTDTQYF	TGTGCCAGCAGCCCCGGCCGGGACAGGGTAACAGATACGCAGTATTTT
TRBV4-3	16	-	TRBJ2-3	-	CASSQGIGKGTDTQYF	TGCGCCAGCAGCCAAGGGATCGGTAAGGGGACAGATACGCAGTATTTT
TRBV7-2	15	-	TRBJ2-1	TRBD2	CASSPTSGTYNEQFF	TGTGCCAGCAGCCCGACTAGCGGGACCTACAATGAGCAGTTCTTC
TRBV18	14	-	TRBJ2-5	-	CASSPPAVQETQYF	TGTGCCAGCTCGCCGCCGGCAGTCCAAGAGACCCAGTACTTC
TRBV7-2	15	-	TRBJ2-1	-	CASSPQGGGYNEQFF	TGTGCCAGCAGCCCGCAGGGGGGGGGTTACAATGAGCAGTTCTTC
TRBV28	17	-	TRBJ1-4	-	CASSLRPGRSTNEKLFF	TGTGCCAGCAGTTTGCGGCCAGGGAGGTCAACTAATGAAAAACTGTTTTTT
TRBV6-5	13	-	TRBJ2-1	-	CASSRRLDHEQFF	TGTGCCAGCAGTCGCCGACTAGACCATGAGCAGTTCTTC
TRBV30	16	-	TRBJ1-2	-	CALDRVVQQPNYGYTF	TGTGCCCTGGACCGTGTTGTGCAGCAGCCTAACTATGGCTACACCTTC
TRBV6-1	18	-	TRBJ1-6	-	CASSEAQGAFSYNSPLHF	TGTGCCAGCAGTGAAGCGCAAGGGGCATTCTCCTATAATTCACCCCTCCACTTT
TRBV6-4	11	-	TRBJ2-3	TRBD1	CASRQGDTQYF	TGTGCCAGCAGACAGGGGGATACGCAGTATTTT
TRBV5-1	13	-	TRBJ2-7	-	CASSLGRGGEQYF	TGCGCCAGCAGCTTGGGGAGAGGTGGCGAGCAGTACTTC
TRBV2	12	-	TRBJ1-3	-	CAREASGNTIYF	TGTGCCAGGGAGGCGTCTGGAAACACCATATATTTT
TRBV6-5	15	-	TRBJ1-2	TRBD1	CASSYRRRGLGGYTF	TGTGCCAGCAGTTACCGGCGCAGGGGGCTTGGTGGCTACACCTTC
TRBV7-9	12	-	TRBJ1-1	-	CASSLTGGEAFF	TGTGCCAGCAGCCTGACGGGTGGTGAAGCTTTCTTT
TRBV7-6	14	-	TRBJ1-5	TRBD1	CASSKTGGNQPQHF	TGTGCCAGCAGCAAGACAGGGGGCAATCAGCCCCAGCATTTT
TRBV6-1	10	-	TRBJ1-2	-	CASSLYGYTF	TGTGCCAGCAGCTTATATGGCTACACCTTC
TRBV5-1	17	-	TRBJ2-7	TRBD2	CASSPGLAGGHSYEQYF	TGCGCCAGCAGCCCGGGACTAGCGGGAGGGCACTCCTACGAGCAGTACTTC
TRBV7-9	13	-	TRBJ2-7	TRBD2	CASSALAGGGQYF	TGTGCCAGCAGCGCCCTAGCGGGAGGGGGACAGTACTTC
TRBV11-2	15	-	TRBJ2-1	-	CASSRLEGKNNEQFF	TGTGCCAGCAGTCGCCTTGAGGGGAAGAACAATGAGCAGTTCTTC
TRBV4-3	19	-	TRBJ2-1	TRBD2	CASSQDSSGSWASYNEQFF	TGCGCCAGCAGCCAAGATTCTAGCGGGAGTTGGGCCTCCTACAATGAGCAGTTCTTC
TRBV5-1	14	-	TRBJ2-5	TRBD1	CASSLFGTEETQYF	TGCGCCAGCAGCTTGTTTGGGACAGAAGAGACCCAGTACTTC
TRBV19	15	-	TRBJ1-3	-	CASSIRTQVGNTIYF	TGTGCCAGTAGTATACGGACCCAGGTTGGAAACACCATATATTTT
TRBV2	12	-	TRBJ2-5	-	CASRQNQETQYF	TGTGCCAGCAGACAGAACCAAGAGACCCAGTACTTC
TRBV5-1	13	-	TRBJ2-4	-	CASSLGAREIQYF	TGCGCCAGCAGCTTGGGGGCGCGAGAAATTCAGTACTTC
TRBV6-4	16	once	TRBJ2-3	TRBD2	CASSVLAGGPTDTQYF	TGTGCCAGCAGTGTCCTAGCGGGAGGCCCCACAGATACGCAGTATTTT
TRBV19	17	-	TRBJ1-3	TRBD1	CASSSIYRGSSGNTIYF	TGTGCCAGTAGTTCAATTTACAGGGGAAGCTCTGGAAACACCATATATTTT
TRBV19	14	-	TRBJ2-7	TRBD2	CASSKFSGTYEQYF	TGTGCCAGTAGTAAATTTAGCGGGACCTACGAGCAGTACTTC
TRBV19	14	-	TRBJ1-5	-	CASSILDSNQPQHF	TGTGCCAGTAGTATATTGGATAGCAATCAGCCCCAGCATTTT
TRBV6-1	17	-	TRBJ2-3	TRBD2	CASSEGQVAGMTDTQYF	TGTGCCAGCAGTGAAGGCCAGGTAGCGGGAATGACAGATACGCAGTATTTT
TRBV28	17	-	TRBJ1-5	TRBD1	CASSRPGQGISNQPQHF	TGTGCCAGCAGTAGACCGGGACAGGGGATTAGCAATCAGCCCCAGCATTTT
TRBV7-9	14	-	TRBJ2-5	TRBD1	CASSVGTGHETQYF	TGTGCCAGCAGTGTTGGGACAGGACACGAGACCCAGTACTTC